A single sample is the source of the 3 T cell receptor beta chains below, sequenced in a study of human T cells and chemical hapten exposure. TCRdb re-derived calls from the RACE reads in MiXCR, one entry per CDR3 protein. Of 380,000 or so distinct CDR3 sequences listed, about 5% are singletons. As for time point: pre-sensitization, week 0. Indicated treatment: therapeutic diphenylcyclopropenone sensitization with weekly scalp DPC. The source was whole blood, collected in connection with sensitization to the hapten diphenylcyclopropenone (DPC). Receptor source: a woman aged 18 to 35 with alopecia areata. Some clones in this sample may be carry-over from other donors' samples.

V gene TRBV10-3 combines with J gene TRBJ1-4, with D perhaps matching TRBD1 (5 bases). Trimming cost V 6 bases and J 4 bases, with 9 bases left between them. Germline V gene sequence: CDR1 ENHRY, CDR2 SYGVKD. The CDR3 loop spans 13 amino acids. The CDR3 region is CAIRDQGNEKLFF. DNA for the CDR3: TGTGCCATCAGGGACCAGGGTAATGAAAAACTGTTTTTT.

The sample holds many counts of this clonotype. The J gene is TRBJ2-6, the V gene TRBV4-3; D is unresolved. The CDR3 loop spans 16 amino acids. CDR1 and CDR2 from the germline V gene are LGHNA and YSLEER. V lost 1 base to trimming and J lost 4 bases, with 11 bases between them. The CDR3 DNA reads TGCGCCAGCAGCCAAGCGGAAGGAACCGGGGCCAACGTCCTGACTTTC. Translating it yields CASSQAEGTGANVLTF.

At least ten counts were recorded for this clonotype. The chain employs TRBV7-8 and TRBJ2-3, with no clear D. The ends were cut back, 1 base at V and 5 bases at J, with 7 bases in the middle. Germline V CDR1 and CDR2: SGHVS, FQNEAQ. The CDR3 has 13 amino acids. The chain's CDR3 is CASSLGVGDTQYF. CDR3 nucleotide sequence: TGTGCCAGCAGCTTAGGGGTTGGAGATACGCAGTATTTT. The full variable domain, rest sourced from reference TRBV7-8 and TRBJ2-3, is GAGVSQSPRYKVAKRGQDVALRCDPISGHVSLFWYQQALGQGPEFLTYFQNEAQLDKSGLPSDRFFAERPEGSVSTLKIQRTQQEDSAVYLCASSLGVGDTQYFGPGTRLTVL.